This T cell receptor (beta chain) was sequenced during a study of response to subunit inactivated influenza vaccine. The CDR3 loop spans 14 amino acids. Germline CDR1 and CDR2: SGHAT and FQNNGV. Trimming stripped 3 bases from V and 2 bases from J, with 5 bases between. TCRdb called the RT-PCR reads again in MiXCR, with one record for every CDR3 protein. The sample has around 470,000 distinct CDR3 sequences, 7.2% seen once; the top ten hold over 10%. Source: PBMCs from blood, taken around 25 months after vaccination. The chain is built from TRBV11-2 and TRBJ2-6; no clear D. This TCR was recovered from a man aged 45 to 75 who received an inactivated influenza vaccine. CDR3 amino acids: CASSFEPGANVLTF. The CDR3, as DNA: TGTGCCAGCAGCTTTGAGCCTGGGGCCAACGTCCTGACTTTC.